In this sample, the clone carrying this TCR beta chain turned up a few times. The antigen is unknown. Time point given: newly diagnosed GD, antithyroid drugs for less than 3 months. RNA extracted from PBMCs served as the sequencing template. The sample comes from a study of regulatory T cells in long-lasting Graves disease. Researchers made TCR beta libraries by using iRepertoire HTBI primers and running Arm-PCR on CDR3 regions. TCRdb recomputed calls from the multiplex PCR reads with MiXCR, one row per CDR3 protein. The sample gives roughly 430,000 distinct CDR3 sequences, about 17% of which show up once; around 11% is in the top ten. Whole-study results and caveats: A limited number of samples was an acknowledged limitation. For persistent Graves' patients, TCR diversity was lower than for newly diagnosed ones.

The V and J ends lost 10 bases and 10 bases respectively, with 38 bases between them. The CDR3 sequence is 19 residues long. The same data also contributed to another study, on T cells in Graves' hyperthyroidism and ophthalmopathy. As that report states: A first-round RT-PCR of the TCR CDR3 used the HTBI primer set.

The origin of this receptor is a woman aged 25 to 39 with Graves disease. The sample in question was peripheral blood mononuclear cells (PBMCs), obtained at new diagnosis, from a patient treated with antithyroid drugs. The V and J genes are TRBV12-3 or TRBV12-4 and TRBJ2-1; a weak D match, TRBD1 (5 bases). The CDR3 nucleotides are TGTGCCACCACCCTCCCCCCCCTGGGAAGGGGATATTTGCAAATCGAGCAGTTCTTC. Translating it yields CATTLPPLGRGYLQIEQFF.